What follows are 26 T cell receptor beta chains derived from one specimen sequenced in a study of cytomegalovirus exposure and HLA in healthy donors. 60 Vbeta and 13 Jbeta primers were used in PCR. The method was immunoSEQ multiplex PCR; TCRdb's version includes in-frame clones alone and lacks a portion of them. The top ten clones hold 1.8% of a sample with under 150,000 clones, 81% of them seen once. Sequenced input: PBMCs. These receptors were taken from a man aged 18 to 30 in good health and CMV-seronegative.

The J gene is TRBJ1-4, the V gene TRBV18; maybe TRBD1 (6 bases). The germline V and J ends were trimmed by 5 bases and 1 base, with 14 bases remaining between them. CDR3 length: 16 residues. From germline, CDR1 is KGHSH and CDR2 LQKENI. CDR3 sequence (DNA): TGTGCCAGCTCATCGTTGCGAGGGGGAACTAATGAAAAACTGTTTTTT. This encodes CASSSLRGGTNEKLFF. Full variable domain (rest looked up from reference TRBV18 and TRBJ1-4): NAGVMQNPRHLVRRRGQEARLRCSPMKGHSHVYWYRQLPEEGLKFMVYLQKENIIDESGMPKERFSAEFPKEGPSILRIQQVVRGDSAAYFCASSSLRGGTNEKLFFGSGTQLSVL.

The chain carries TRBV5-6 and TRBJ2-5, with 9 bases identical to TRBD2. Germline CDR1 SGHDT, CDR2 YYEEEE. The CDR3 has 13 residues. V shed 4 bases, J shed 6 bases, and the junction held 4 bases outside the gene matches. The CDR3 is CASSPTSGKTQYF. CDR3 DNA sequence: TGTGCCAGCAGCCCGACTAGCGGAAAGACCCAGTACTTC. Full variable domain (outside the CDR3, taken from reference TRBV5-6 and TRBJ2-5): DAGVTQSPTHLIKTRGQQVTLRCSPKSGHDTVSWYQQALGQGPQFIFQYYEEEERQRGNFPDRFSGHQFPNYSSELNVNALLLGDSALYLCASSPTSGKTQYFGPGTRLLVL.

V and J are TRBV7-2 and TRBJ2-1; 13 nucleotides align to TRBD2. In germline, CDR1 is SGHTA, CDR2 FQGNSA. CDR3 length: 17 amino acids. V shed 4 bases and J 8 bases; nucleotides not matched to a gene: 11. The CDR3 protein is CASSSQLTSGGRDEQFF. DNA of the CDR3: TGTGCCAGCAGCTCCCAATTGACTAGCGGGGGGCGTGATGAGCAGTTCTTC.

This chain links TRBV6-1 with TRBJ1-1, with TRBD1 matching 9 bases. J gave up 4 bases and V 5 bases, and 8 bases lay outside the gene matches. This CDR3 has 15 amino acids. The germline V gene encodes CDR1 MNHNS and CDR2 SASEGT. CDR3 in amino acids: CASSFAGQGGTEAFF. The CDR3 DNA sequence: TGTGCCAGCAGTTTCGCGGGACAGGGAGGCACTGAAGCTTTCTTT.

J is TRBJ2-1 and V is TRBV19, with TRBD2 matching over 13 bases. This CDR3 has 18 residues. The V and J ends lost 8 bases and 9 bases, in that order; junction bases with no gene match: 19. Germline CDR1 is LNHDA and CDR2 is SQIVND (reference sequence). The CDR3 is CASGNGAKVGLAGLEQFF. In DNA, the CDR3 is TGTGCCAGTGGGAACGGAGCAAAAGTGGGACTAGCGGGGCTTGAGCAGTTCTTC.

The DNA of the CDR3 is TGCGCCAGCAGCCAATCTCCGACAGGGAGCAATGGAAACACCATATATTTT. This sequence encodes CASSQSPTGSNGNTIYF. The rearrangement uses TRBV4-1 and TRBJ1-3, with TRBD1 identical over 7 bases. V shed 2 bases, J shed 3 bases, and the junction held 10 bases outside the gene matches. Per the germline V gene, CDR1 is MGHRA and CDR2 is YSYEKL. This CDR3 is 17 amino acids long.

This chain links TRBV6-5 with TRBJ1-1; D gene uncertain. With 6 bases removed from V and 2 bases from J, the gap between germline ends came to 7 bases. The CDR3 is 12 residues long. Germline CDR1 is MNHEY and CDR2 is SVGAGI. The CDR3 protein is CASSPLNTEAFF. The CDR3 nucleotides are TGTGCCAGCAGCCCACTTAACACTGAAGCTTTCTTT.

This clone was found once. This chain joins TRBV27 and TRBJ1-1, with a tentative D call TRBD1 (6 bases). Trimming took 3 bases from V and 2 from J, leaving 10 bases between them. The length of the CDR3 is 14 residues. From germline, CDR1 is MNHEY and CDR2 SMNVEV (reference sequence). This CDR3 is CASSFGQTNTEAFF. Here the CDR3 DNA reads TGTGCCAGCAGTTTCGGACAGACTAACACTGAAGCTTTCTTT.

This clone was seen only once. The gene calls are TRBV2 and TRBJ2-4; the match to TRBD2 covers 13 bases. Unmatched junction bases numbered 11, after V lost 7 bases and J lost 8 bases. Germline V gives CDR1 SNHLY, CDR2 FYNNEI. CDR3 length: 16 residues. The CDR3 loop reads CASKLAGGSFLDIQYF. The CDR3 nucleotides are TGTGCCAGCAAACTAGCGGGGGGGTCATTTTTGGACATTCAGTACTTC. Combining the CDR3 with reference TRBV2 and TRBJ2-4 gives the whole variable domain EPEVTQTPSHQVTQMGQEVILRCVPISNHLYFYWYRQILGQKVEFLVSFYNNEISEKSEIFDDQFSVERPDGSNFTLKIRSTKLEDSAMYFCASKLAGGSFLDIQYFGAGTRLSVL.

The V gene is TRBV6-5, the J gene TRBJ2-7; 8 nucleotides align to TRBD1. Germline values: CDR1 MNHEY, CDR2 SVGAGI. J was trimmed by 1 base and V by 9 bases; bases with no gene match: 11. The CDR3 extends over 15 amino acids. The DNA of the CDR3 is TGTGCCAGTTCGGCAGGGGGCAGGTTGTCCTACGAGCAGTACTTC. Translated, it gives CASSAGGRLSYEQYF.

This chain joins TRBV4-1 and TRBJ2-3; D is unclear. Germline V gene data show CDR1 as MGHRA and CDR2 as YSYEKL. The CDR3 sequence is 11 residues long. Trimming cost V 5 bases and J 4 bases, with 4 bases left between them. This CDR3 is CASSIADTQYF. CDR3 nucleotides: TGCGCCAGCAGCATAGCAGATACGCAGTATTTT.

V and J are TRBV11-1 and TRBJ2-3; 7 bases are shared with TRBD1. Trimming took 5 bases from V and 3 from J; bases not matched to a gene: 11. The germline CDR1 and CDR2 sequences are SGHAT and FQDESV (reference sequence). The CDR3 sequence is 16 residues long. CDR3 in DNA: TGTGCCAGCAGCACCCTAGCAGGGGGTGGAACAGATACGCAGTATTTT. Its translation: CASSTLAGGGTDTQYF. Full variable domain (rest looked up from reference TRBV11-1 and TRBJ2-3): EAEVAQSPRYKITEKSQAVAFWCDPISGHATLYWYRQILGQGPELLVQFQDESVVDDSQLPKDRFSAERLKGVDSTLKIQPAELGDSAMYLCASSTLAGGGTDTQYFGPGTRLTVL.

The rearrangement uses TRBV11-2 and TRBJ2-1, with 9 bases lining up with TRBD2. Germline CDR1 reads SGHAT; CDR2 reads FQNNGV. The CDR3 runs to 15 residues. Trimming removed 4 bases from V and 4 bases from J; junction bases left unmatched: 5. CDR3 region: CASSSGLATYNEQFF. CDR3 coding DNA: TGTGCCAGCAGCTCGGGACTAGCCACTTACAATGAGCAGTTCTTC.

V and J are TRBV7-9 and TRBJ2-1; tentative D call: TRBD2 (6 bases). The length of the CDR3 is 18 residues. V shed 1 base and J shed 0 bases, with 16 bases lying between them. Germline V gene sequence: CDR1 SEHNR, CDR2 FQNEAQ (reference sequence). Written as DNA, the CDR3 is TGTGCCAGCAGCTTAGGAATGGTTGGGGGGTTCTCCTACAATGAGCAGTTCTTC. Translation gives CASSLGMVGGFSYNEQFF.

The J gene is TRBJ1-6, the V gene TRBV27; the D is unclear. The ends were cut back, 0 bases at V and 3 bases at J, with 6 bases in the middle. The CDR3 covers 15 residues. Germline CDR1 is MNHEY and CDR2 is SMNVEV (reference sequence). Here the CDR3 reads CASSLSAVYNSPLHF. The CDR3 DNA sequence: TGTGCCAGCAGTTTATCTGCAGTCTATAATTCACCCCTCCACTTT.

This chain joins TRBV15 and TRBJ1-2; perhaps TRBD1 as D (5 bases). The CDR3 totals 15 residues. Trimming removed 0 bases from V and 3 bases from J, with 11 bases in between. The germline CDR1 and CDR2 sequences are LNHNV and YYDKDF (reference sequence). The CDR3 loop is CATSRDGRGDYGYTF. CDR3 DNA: TGTGCCACCAGCAGAGATGGTAGGGGCGACTATGGCTACACCTTC.

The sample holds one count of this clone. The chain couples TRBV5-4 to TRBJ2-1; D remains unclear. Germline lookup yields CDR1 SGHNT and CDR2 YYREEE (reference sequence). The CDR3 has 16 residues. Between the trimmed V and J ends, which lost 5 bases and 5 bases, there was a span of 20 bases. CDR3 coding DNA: TGTGCCAGCAGGATGAACAGATTGAGCAGCAACAATGAGCAGTTCTTC. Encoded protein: CASRMNRLSSNNEQFF.

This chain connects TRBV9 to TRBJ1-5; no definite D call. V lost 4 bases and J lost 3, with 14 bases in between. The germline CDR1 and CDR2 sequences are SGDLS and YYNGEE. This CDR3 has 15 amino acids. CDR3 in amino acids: CASSPPGFDNQPQHF. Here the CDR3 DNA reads TGTGCCAGCAGCCCCCCCGGGTTTGACAATCAGCCCCAGCATTTT.

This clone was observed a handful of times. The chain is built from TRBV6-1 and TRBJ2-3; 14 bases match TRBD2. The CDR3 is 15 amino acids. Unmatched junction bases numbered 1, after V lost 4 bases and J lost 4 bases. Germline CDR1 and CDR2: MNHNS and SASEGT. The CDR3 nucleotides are TGTGCCAGCAGTGGACTAGCGGGGGGGCCAGATACGCAGTATTTT. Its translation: CASSGLAGGPDTQYF.

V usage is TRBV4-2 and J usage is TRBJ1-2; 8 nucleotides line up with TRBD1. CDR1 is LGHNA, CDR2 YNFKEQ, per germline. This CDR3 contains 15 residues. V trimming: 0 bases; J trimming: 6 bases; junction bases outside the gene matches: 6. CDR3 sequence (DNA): TGTGCCAGCAGCCAAGATGACAGGGGAGGGGATGGCTACACCTTC. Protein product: CASSQDDRGGDGYTF.

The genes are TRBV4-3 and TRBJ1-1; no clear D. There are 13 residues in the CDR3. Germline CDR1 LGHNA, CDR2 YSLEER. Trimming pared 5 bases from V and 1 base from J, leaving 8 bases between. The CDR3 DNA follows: TGCGCCAGCAGCTATACTTCGAACACTGAAGCTTTCTTT. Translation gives CASSYTSNTEAFF.

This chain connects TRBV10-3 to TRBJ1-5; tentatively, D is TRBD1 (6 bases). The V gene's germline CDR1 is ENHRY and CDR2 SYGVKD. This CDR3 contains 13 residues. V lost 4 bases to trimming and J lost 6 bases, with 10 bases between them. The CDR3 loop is CAISGQAGQPQHF. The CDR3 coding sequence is TGTGCCATCAGTGGACAGGCTGGTCAGCCCCAGCATTTT.

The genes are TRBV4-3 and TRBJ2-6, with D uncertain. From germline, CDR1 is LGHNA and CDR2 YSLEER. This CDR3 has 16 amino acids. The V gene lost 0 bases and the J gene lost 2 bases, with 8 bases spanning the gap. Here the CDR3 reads CASSQDRTTGANVLTF. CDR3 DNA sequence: TGCGCCAGCAGCCAAGATAGAACTACTGGGGCCAACGTCCTGACTTTC.

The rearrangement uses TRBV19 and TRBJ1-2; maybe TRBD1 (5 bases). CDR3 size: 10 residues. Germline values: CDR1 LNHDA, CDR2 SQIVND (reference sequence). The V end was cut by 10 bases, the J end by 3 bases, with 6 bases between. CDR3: CAKGDYGYTF. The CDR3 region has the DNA TGTGCCAAAGGGGACTATGGCTACACCTTC.

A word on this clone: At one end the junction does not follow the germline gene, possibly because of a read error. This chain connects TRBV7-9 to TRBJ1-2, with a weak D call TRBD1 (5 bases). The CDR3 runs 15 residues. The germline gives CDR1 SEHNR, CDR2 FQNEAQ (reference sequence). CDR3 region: CSSSPRGEANYGYTF. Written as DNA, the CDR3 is TGTTCCAGCAGCCCCCGGGGGGAAGCTAACTATGGCTACACCTTC.

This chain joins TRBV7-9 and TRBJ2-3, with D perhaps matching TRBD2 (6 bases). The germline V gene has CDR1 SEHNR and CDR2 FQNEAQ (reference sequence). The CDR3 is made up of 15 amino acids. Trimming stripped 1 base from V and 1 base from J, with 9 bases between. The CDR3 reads CASSLGGAGTDTQYF. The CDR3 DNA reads TGTGCCAGCAGCTTAGGCGGGGCCGGCACAGATACGCAGTATTTT.